This passage covers 8 T cell receptor beta chains from one sample sequenced in a study of shared clonotypes between healthy human individuals. Here immunoSEQ multiplex PCR was the method, and the copy in TCRdb shows in-frame clones only, minus some. The sample lists over a million clones, approximately 68% seen once, with approximately 1.5% in the top ten. Sequenced sample: memory CD4+ T cells sorted from blood. Subset defined: CD45RA-negative fraction. These receptors originate from a young man in good health.

Notes on this clone: Other DNA variants within this sample encode the same CDR3. The CDR3 reads CASSTRTGSYEQYF. As DNA, the CDR3 is TGTGCCAGCAGTACACGGACGGGAAGCTACGAGCAGTACTTC. The chain employs TRBV6-5 and TRBJ2-7, with a tentative D call TRBD2 (5 bases). The V gene lost 5 bases and the J gene lost 3 bases, with 14 bases spanning the gap. Looked up from germline, CDR1 is MNHEY and CDR2 is SVGAGI. This CDR3 has 14 amino acids.

This rearrangement joins TRBV18 to TRBJ2-5; D remains ambiguous. Germline assignment: CDR1 KGHSH and CDR2 LQKENI. The CDR3 totals 12 residues. V was pared by 4 bases and J by 3 bases, with 6 bases between. This CDR3 reads CASSLQEETQYF. The CDR3 DNA reads TGTGCCAGCTCACTTCAGGAAGAGACCCAGTACTTC. The full variable domain, with the rest looked up from reference TRBV18 and TRBJ2-5, is NAGVMQNPRHLVRRRGQEARLRCSPMKGHSHVYWYRQLPEEGLKFMVYLQKENIIDESGMPKERFSAEFPKEGPSILRIQQVVRGDSAAYFCASSLQEETQYFGPGTRLLVL.

This clone was found once. The chain couples TRBV7-2 to TRBJ2-1, with a weak D call TRBD2 (5 bases). CDR1 is SGHTA and CDR2 is FQGNSA in the germline V gene. This CDR3 is 14 amino acids long. V shed 5 bases and J shed 5 bases, with 13 bases lying between them. The CDR3 DNA reads as TGTGCCAGCAGCAATTCGAGGGCGAACAATGAGCAGTTCTTC. Translating gives CASSNSRANNEQFF.

Details on this clone: Relative to the germline gene, one junction end is altered; a read error may explain this. This chain joins TRBV7-7 and TRBJ2-7, with 8 positions matching TRBD2. The CDR3 runs 16 residues. Germline V gives CDR1 SSHAT, CDR2 FNYEAQ (reference sequence). The CDR3 spells CASSPSVGLGGVEQYF. As DNA, the CDR3 is TGTGCTAGCAGCCCATCAGTGGGACTAGGGGGGGTCGAGCAGTACTTC.

CDR3 in amino acids: CAISDPIAGEDGYTF. DNA for the CDR3: TGTGCCATCAGTGACCCCATTGCAGGGGAGGATGGCTACACCTTC. The chain couples TRBV10-3 to TRBJ1-2, with D possibly TRBD1 on 6 matching bases. CDR1 and CDR2 from the germline V gene are ENHRY and SYGVKD. There are 15 residues in the CDR3. Between the trimmed V and J ends, which lost 3 bases and 6 bases, there was a span of 17 bases.

The chain combines TRBV5-5 with TRBJ2-3; perhaps TRBD1 as D (5 bases). V lost 4 bases, J lost 1 base, and 16 bases lay in between. The germline gives CDR1 SGHKS, CDR2 YYEKEE (reference sequence). This CDR3 spans 16 amino acids. The CDR3 loop reads CASSGTGRWGTDTQYF. The CDR3 nucleotides are TGTGCCAGCAGCGGAACAGGCCGGTGGGGCACAGATACGCAGTATTTT.

The genes are TRBV28 and TRBJ2-5, with D hard to call. V shed 4 bases and J shed 2 bases, with 14 bases lying between them. The CDR3 extends over 15 amino acids. CDR1 is MDHEN and CDR2 is SYDVKM in the germline V gene. The CDR3 DNA reads as TGTGCCAGCAGTTCCAAGTTAGTCATTCAAGAGACCCAGTACTTC. Translation: CASSSKLVIQETQYF.

The chain recombines TRBV9 with TRBJ1-6, with D uncertain. V was clipped by 0 bases and J by 8 bases, with 12 bases between them. This CDR3 has 15 residues. Germline CDR1 and CDR2: SGDLS and YYNGEE. The CDR3 region is CASSVAGVGHSPLHF. For the CDR3, the DNA is TGTGCCAGCAGCGTAGCAGGTGTTGGACATTCACCCCTCCACTTT.